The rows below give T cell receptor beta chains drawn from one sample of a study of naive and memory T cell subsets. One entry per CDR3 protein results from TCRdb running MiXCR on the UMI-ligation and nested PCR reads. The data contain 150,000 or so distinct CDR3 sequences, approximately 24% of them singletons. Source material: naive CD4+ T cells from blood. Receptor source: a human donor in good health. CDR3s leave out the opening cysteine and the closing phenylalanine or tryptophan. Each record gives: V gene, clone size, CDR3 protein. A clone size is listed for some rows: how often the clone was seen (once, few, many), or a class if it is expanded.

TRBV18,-,ASSQRDRVSTDTQY
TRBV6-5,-,ASSWTGGEAEAF
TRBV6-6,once,ATLTSGADTQY
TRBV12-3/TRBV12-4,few,ASSLFRDRVRSTDTQY
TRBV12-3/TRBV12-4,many,ASSLRGGYNEQF
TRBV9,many,ASQEGAGSPLH
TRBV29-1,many,SVGGRTTDTQY
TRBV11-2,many,ASSLDRAGGISYEQY
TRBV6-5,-,ASSYGTGRTYEQY
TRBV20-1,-,SAIGTGLIGGYT
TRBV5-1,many,ATALRTGHAYEQY
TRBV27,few,ASRTSGILEQF
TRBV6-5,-,ASSRPGEGYT
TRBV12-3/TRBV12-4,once,ASGRDTYSPLH
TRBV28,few,ASSDRVGYT
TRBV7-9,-,ASSSSFSGNTDTQY
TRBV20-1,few,SASSSGGSTDTQY
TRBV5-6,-,ASSLAVGALGTYEQY
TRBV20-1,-,SARFWVAGRDEQF
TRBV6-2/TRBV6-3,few,ASRTLDRETDTQY
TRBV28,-,VSSLVGGLQETQY
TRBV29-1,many,SVERGGETQY
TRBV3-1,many,ASSQDRSEQY
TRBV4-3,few,ASSQDPKGLAGEADQETQY
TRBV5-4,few,ASSLVLAGDYEQY
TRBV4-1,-,ASSQPPGLAGGFYGTDTQY
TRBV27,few,ASRHGGRNSPLH
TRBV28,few,ASTWDRGRAYT
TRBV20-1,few,SARRRSSYNSPLH
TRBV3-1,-,ASSYRQGAGANVLT
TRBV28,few,ASSLSSTYNEQF
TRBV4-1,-,ASSDYPTNEKLF
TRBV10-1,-,ASSFLSGSTDTQY
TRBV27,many,ASSLSLATDTQY
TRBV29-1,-,SVDGTSGTTDTQY
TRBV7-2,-,ASSPSTSSYEQY
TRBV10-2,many,ASSQMTGFPREQY
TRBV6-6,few,ASSSRWRAEQF
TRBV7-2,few,ASSPPGRDTQY
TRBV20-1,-,SARAVQEFTEAF
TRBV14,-,ASSQEVRSGGYT
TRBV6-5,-,ASSYDSGSADTQY
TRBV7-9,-,ASSVSGRDYEQY
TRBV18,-,ASSPWQGEMNEQY
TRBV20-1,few,SATTDTGELF
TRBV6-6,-,ASLQGGKSNQPQH
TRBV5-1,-,ASSLEARETEAF
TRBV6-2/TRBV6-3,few,ASSSIAGGRRNEQF
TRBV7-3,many,ASSRDQRNEQF